This paragraph reports one T cell receptor (beta chain). Its target is not known. It was cDNA, reverse transcribed from extracted RNA, that served as the sequencing template. The data were produced by immunoSEQ multiplex PCR, yet TCRdb's version contains in-frame clones alone and is incomplete. This table has about 180,000 clones, roughly 70% appearing once. The entry originates in a study of CD8+ T cells in alopecia areata. The wider study: Each day, treated patients took oral tofacitinib twice, at 5 to 10 mg per dose. It was 6 to 18 months of tofacitinib, and then there were 6 months off drug. Broader study findings: Across lesional scalp, and particularly alopecia totalis/universalis, clonality surpassed that of normal scalp. With patients, TCR sharing proved less clear than in mice, a difference possibly related to HLA.

This sequence originates from a human donor with alopecia areata. The sequencing used CD8+ T cells sorted from blood, collected at week 0.

CDR3 in amino acids: CASSLEFLAFEQFF. DNA for the CDR3: TGTGCCAGCAGCTTAGAGTTCTTAGCGTTTGAGCAGTTCTTC. The chain has TRBV13 and TRBJ2-1, with a possible D match to TRBD2 (5 bases). The germline gives CDR1 PRHDT, CDR2 FYEKMQ (reference sequence). This CDR3 has 14 amino acids. The V and J ends lost 1 base and 9 bases respectively, with 13 bases between them.